The rows below give T cell receptor beta chains drawn from one sample of a study of beta chain features in type 1 diabetes. Only in-frame clones appear in the TCRdb table, and some are missing; sequencing was by immunoSEQ multiplex PCR. The sample contains 130,000 or so clones, approximately 15% of which appear only once. The sequencing sample was made of central memory CD4+ T cells from blood. The receptor source for this set is a man aged 18 to 30 with type 1 diabetes. The CDR3 runs from the conserved cysteine through the conserved F or W. A D gene is named only where the DNA matches it firmly. Size is stated for part of the rows, as once, few or many counts, or as a class when the clone is expanded.

d_gene	v_gene	j_gene	abundance	CDR3nt	CDR3aa
TRBD1	TRBV4-1	TRBJ2-2	-	TGCGCCAGCAGCCAAGAACCTGGACAGGGCTCGAGGGAGCTGTTTTTT	CASSQEPGQGSRELFF
-	TRBV30	TRBJ2-4	few	TGTGCCTGGAGTCCTCCCACAGCCAAAAACATTCAGTACTTC	CAWSPPTAKNIQYF
-	TRBV19	TRBJ2-7	few	TGTGCCAGTAGTCTCTTGAGGGGGATCGGGTACGAGCAGTACTTC	CASSLLRGIGYEQYF
-	TRBV29-1	TRBJ1-1	few	TGCAGCGTTGAGGGTGGGATTGAAGCTTTCTTT	CSVEGGIEAFF
TRBD1	TRBV7-2	TRBJ2-7	-	TGTGCCAGCAGCCTATCCCCGGGACAGGGGGGTTACGAGCAGTACTTC	CASSLSPGQGGYEQYF
TRBD2	TRBV29-1	TRBJ2-7	few	TGCAGCGTGCGTACTAGCGGGAGCTCCTACGAGCAGTACTTC	CSVRTSGSSYEQYF
-	TRBV20-1	TRBJ1-2	-	TGCAGTGCCGACGGGATTTCGAGCTACACCTTC	CSADGISSYTF
TRBD2	TRBV10-1	TRBJ2-7	-	TGCGCCAGCAGTGAGGGGACTAGCGGGGCATCCTACGAGCAGTACTTC	CASSEGTSGASYEQYF
TRBD1	TRBV19	TRBJ2-6	few	TGTGCCAGTAGTTTGGACAGGAGTCCCCCCTCTGGGGCCAACGTCCTGACTTTC	CASSLDRSPPSGANVLTF
-	TRBV7-9	TRBJ2-7	few	TGTGCCAGCAGGATTGGACCGACAAGCTCCTACGAGCAGTACTTC	CASRIGPTSSYEQYF
TRBD2	TRBV4-2	TRBJ2-5	many	TGTGCCAGCAGCCAAGCTAGCCTAGCGGGCCCCCAGGGGGAGACCCAGTACTTC	CASSQASLAGPQGETQYF
-	TRBV30	TRBJ1-1	-	TGTGCCTGGAATAAGGGAGTCGGGCCTGAAGCTTTCTTT	CAWNKGVGPEAFF
-	TRBV5-1	TRBJ1-1	-	TGCGCCAGCAGCTTAGCGGGGTCGAACACTGAAGCTTTCTTT	CASSLAGSNTEAFF
-	TRBV20-1	TRBJ2-5	many	TGCAGTGCTAGGGGACCAGAGACCCAGTACTTC	CSARGPETQYF
-	TRBV7-9	TRBJ2-5	few	TGTGCCAGCAGCTTTTCGGAGACCCAGTACTTC	CASSFSETQYF
TRBD2	TRBV14	TRBJ2-5	-	TGTGCCAGCAGCCAAGATCGGCGGGGGGCTGAACAAGAGACCCAGTACTTC	CASSQDRRGAEQETQYF
-	TRBV10-3	TRBJ1-2	once	TGTGCCATCAGTGTTGAGGGTACCCATGGCTACACCTTC	CAISVEGTHGYTF
-	TRBV15	TRBJ1-2	-	TGTGCCACCAGCGGGGAGGGGCTCTATGGCTACACCTTC	CATSGEGLYGYTF
-	TRBV28	TRBJ1-5	many	TGTGCCAGCAGTTTTAGGCTTCGGCCCCAGCATTTT	CASSFRLRPQHF
-	TRBV29-1	TRBJ1-2	-	TGCAGCGTTAGGACTAACTATGGCTACACCTTC	CSVRTNYGYTF
-	TRBV7-2	TRBJ2-3	many	TGTGCCAGCAGTTTCGGCCCAGATACGCAGTATTTT	CASSFGPDTQYF
-	TRBV5-4	TRBJ1-2	few	TGTGCCAGCAGCCATCCAACTTCTAACTATGGCTACACCTTC	CASSHPTSNYGYTF
TRBD2	TRBV11-2	TRBJ2-5	-	TGTGCCAGCAGCCAAGGGACTAGCGGGGGAGCGAAGCAAGAGACCCAGTACTTC	CASSQGTSGGAKQETQYF
-	TRBV7-2	TRBJ1-3	few	TGTGCCAGCAGCTTAGTGCACGATCCAGGAAACACCATATATTTT	CASSLVHDPGNTIYF
-	TRBV5-4	TRBJ2-5	-	TGTGCCAGCAGCTTAGGGACTTCACAAGAGACCCAGTACTTC	CASSLGTSQETQYF
TRBD2	TRBV5-4	TRBJ2-1	-	TGTGCCAGCAGCTTTCGACTAGCGGGTTACAATGAGCAGTTCTTC	CASSFRLAGYNEQFF
-	TRBV7-7	TRBJ2-2	few	TGTGCTAGCAGCTTAGCCCCGAGTACGAACACCGGGGAGCTGTTTTTT	CASSLAPSTNTGELFF
TRBD2	TRBV4-3	TRBJ2-7	-	TGCGCCAGCAGCCAAAGCGGGGGCTCCTACGAGCAGTACTTC	CASSQSGGSYEQYF
-	TRBV5-4	TRBJ2-3	few	TGTGCCAGCAGCTTTGGCGTAGGCGCAAGCACAGATACGCAGTATTTT	CASSFGVGASTDTQYF
-	TRBV12-2	TRBJ1-1	-	TGTGCAAGTCGCTTAATCTATCGGGGGCCCTTCGCTTTCTTT	CASRLIYRGPFAFF
-	TRBV21-1	TRBJ1-2	-	TGTGCCAGCAGCCTCCGGGACACCGGAATATTCTATGGCTACACCTTC	CASSLRDTGIFYGYTF
-	TRBV29-1	TRBJ1-6	-	TGCAGCGCAAGAGAGACTTTAGCAGGACCCCTCCACTTT	CSARETLAGPLHF
-	TRBV9	TRBJ2-3	few	TGTGCCAGCAGCGTACAGGGGAGTCGCGGCACAGATACGCAGTATTTT	CASSVQGSRGTDTQYF
-	TRBV30	TRBJ2-3	-	TGTGCCTGGAGTGTAGGTAGCGGAGATACGCAGTATTTT	CAWSVGSGDTQYF
TRBD2	TRBV5-4	TRBJ2-1	few	TGTGCCAGCAGCTTCCGACTAGCGGATCACAATGAGCAGTTCTTC	CASSFRLADHNEQFF
TRBD2	TRBV5-1	TRBJ2-1	-	TGCGCCAGCAATGCCGGGACTAGCGGGACCCTGATCGATGAGCAGTTCTTC	CASNAGTSGTLIDEQFF
-	TRBV7-2	TRBJ1-6	-	TGTGCCAGCAGCCCCCAGGGGCAGGGTAATTCACCCCTCCACTTT	CASSPQGQGNSPLHF
TRBD2	TRBV9	TRBJ2-3	-	TGTGCCAGCAGCGTAGCCCTCGGGGCGGGGGGCACCTATACGCAGTATTTT	CASSVALGAGGTYTQYF
TRBD1	TRBV29-1	TRBJ2-1	-	TGCAGCCTGAAGGACAGGGTTAATGAGCAGTTCTTC	CSLKDRVNEQFF
-	TRBV6-1	TRBJ2-1	once	TGTGCCAGCAGTGTAGAGTGGCGGTATACCTACAATGAGCAGTTCTTC	CASSVEWRYTYNEQFF
TRBD2	TRBV4-1	TRBJ2-3	-	TGCGCCAGCAGCCAAGAAGGACTAGCGGGACAACGTGATACGCAGTATTTT	CASSQEGLAGQRDTQYF
-	TRBV14	TRBJ2-3	-	TGTGCCAGCAGTCAGACCACAGATACGCAGTATTTT	CASSQTTDTQYF
TRBD2	TRBV5-6	TRBJ2-5	few	TGTGCCAGCAGCTTCTTGCGGGGGGCGTCACAGGAGACCCAGTACTTC	CASSFLRGASQETQYF
-	TRBV29-1	TRBJ1-2	-	TGCAGCGTGGGAAGCCAGCCGAACTATGGCTACACCTTC	CSVGSQPNYGYTF
TRBD2	TRBV9	TRBJ2-1	many	TGTGCCAGCAGCGTAGCTGCCCCTAGCGGGGGGCCCAGGGAGCAGTTCTTC	CASSVAAPSGGPREQFF
TRBD1	TRBV11-2	TRBJ2-1	few	TGTGCCAGCAGCCCCCGTGGGACAGGGGGCGGGGATGAGCAGTTCTTC	CASSPRGTGGGDEQFF
-	TRBV6-1	TRBJ1-2	-	TGTGCCAGCAGTGGGACAACCTATGGCTACACCTTC	CASSGTTYGYTF
-	TRBV9	TRBJ2-1	-	TGTGCCAGCAGCGTAGTATCCGGGAATGAGCAGTTCTTC	CASSVVSGNEQFF
-	TRBV6-5	TRBJ2-2	-	TGTGCCAGCAGTCCCAGGACAGATAACACCGGGGAGCTGTTTTTT	CASSPRTDNTGELFF
-	TRBV4-2	TRBJ2-1	-	TGTGCCAGCAGCCAAGATGGGTCAGAGCTTGGGGGTGAGCAGTTCTTC	CASSQDGSELGGEQFF
-	TRBV11-2	TRBJ2-7	-	TGTGCCAGCAGCTTAGACCCGGACCTGAGCTCCTACGAGCAGTACTTC	CASSLDPDLSSYEQYF
TRBD2	TRBV19	TRBJ2-2	-	TGTGCCAGTAGTCTGCTAGCGGGAGCGGACACCGGGGAGCTGTTTTTT	CASSLLAGADTGELFF
-	TRBV19	TRBJ2-3	-	TGTGCCAGTAGTAGCGGGACGATTACGGATACGCAGTATTTT	CASSSGTITDTQYF
TRBD1	TRBV2	TRBJ1-2	-	TGTGCCAGCAGTGAAGGACAGGGGAACAACTATGGCTACACCTTC	CASSEGQGNNYGYTF
-	TRBV20-1	TRBJ2-1	few	TGCAGTGCTAGATTCGACAATGAGCAGTTCTTC	CSARFDNEQFF
-	TRBV5-6	TRBJ1-2	-	TGTGCCAGCAGCTTGGCAGGGCAAAGCGACTATGGCTACACCTTC	CASSLAGQSDYGYTF
-	TRBV14	TRBJ2-4	-	TGTGCCAGCAGCCCCCTCGGTGGGATAGCCAAAAACATTCAGTACTTC	CASSPLGGIAKNIQYF
-	TRBV9	TRBJ2-3	-	TGTGCCAGCACCAACCGACAGAACACAGATACGCAGTATTTT	CASTNRQNTDTQYF